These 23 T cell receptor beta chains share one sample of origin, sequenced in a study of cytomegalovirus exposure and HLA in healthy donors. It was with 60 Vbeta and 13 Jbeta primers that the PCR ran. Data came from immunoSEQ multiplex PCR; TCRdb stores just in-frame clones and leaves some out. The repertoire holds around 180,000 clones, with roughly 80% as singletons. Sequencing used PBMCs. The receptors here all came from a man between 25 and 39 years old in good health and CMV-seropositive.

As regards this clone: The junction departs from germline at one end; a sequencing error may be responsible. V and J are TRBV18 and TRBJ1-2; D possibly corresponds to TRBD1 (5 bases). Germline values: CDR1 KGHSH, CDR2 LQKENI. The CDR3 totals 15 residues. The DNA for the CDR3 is TGTGCCAGCTCCCCACCCGCCCAGGGTGGATATGGCTACACCTTC. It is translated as CASSPPAQGGYGYTF.

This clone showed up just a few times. The chain's CDR3 is CASSWTANYGYTF. The CDR3 DNA reads TGTGCCAGCAGTTGGACAGCTAACTATGGCTACACCTTC. The V and J genes are TRBV6-5 and TRBJ1-2, with D possibly being TRBD1 (6 bases). The length of the CDR3 is 13 residues. The V gene lost 4 bases and the J gene lost 0 bases, with 6 bases spanning the gap. Germline loops: CDR1 MNHEY, CDR2 SVGAGI.

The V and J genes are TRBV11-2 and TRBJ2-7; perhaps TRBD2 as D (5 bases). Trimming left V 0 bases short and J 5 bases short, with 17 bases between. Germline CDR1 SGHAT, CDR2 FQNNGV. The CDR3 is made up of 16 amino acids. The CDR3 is CASSLDYRGSLDEQYF. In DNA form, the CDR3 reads TGTGCCAGCAGCTTAGATTATCGGGGATCATTAGACGAGCAGTACTTC.

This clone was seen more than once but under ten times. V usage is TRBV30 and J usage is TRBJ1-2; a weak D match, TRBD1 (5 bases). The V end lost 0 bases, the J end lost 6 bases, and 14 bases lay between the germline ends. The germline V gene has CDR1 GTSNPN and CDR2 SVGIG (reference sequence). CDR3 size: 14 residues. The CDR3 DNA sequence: TGTGCCTGGAGTGTATGGCAGGGAGGACATGGCTACACCTTC. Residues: CAWSVWQGGHGYTF. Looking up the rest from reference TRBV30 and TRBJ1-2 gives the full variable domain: SQTIHQWPATLVQPVGSPLSLECTVEGTSNPNLYWYRQAAGRGLQLLFYSVGIGQISSEVPQNLSASRPQDRQFILSSKKLLLSDSGFYLCAWSVWQGGHGYTFGSGTRLTVV.

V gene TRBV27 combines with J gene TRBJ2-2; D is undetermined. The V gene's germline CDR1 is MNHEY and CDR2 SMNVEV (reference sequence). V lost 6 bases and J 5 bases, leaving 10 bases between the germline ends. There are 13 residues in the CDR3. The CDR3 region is CASSRSSTGELFF. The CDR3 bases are TGTGCCAGCAGCCGTAGTTCTACCGGGGAGCTGTTTTTT.

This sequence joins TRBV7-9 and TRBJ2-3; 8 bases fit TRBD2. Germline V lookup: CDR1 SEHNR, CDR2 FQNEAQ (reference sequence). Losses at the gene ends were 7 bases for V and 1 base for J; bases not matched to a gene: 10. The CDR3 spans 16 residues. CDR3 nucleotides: TGTGCCAGCATCCGAGACCTAGCGGGCCGCACAGATACGCAGTATTTT. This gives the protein CASIRDLAGRTDTQYF.

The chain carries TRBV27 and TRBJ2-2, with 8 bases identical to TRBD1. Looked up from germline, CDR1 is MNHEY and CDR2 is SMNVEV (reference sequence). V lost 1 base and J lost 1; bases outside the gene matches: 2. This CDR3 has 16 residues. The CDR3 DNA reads TGTGCCAGCAGTTTATGGACAGGGAGGAACACCGGGGAGCTGTTTTTT. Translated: CASSLWTGRNTGELFF.

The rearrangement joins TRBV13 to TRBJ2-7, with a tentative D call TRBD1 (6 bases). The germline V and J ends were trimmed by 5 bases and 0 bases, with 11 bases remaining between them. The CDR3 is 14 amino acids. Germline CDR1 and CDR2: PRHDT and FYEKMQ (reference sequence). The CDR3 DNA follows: TGTGCCAGCAGCCCACGGGACAACTCCTACGAGCAGTACTTC. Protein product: CASSPRDNSYEQYF.

The CDR3 bases are TGTGCCAGCAGTGAGGGGACTAGCGGCTACGAGCAGTACTTC. As protein: CASSEGTSGYEQYF. This chain joins TRBV27 and TRBJ2-7, with 11 bases fitting TRBD2. V shed 5 bases, J shed 3 bases, and the junction held 3 bases outside the gene matches. This CDR3 has 14 amino acids. CDR1 and CDR2 from the germline V gene are MNHEY and SMNVEV (reference sequence).

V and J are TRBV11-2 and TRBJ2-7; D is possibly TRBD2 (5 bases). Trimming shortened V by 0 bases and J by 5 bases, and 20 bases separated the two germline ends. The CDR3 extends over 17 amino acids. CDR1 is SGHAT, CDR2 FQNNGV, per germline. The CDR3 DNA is TGTGCCAGCAGCTTAGATCAGGCTGACACCGAGGAGGACGAGCAGTACTTC. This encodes CASSLDQADTEEDEQYF.

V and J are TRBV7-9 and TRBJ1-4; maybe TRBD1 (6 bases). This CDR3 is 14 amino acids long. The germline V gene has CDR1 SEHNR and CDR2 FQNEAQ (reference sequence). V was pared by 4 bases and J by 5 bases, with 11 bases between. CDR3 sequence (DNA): TGTGCCAGCAGCTGGCTCGGACAGAATGAAAAACTGTTTTTT. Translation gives CASSWLGQNEKLFF.

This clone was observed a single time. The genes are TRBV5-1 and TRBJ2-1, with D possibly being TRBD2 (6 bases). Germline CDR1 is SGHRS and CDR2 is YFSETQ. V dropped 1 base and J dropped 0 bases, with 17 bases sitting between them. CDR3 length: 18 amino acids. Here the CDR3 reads CASSLRFLPGGSYNEQFF. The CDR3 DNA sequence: TGCGCCAGCAGCTTGAGATTTCTCCCCGGGGGCTCCTACAATGAGCAGTTCTTC.

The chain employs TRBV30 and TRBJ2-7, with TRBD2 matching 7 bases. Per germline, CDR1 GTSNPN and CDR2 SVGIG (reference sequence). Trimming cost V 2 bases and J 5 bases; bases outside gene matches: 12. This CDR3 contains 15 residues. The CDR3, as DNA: TGTGCCTGGAGTTTTGGGGGGGAGGGTCGCAACGAGCAGTACTTC. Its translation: CAWSFGGEGRNEQYF.

The CDR3 DNA is TGTGCCAGTAGTACTTCCGAGACAGGGAGGATTGAAAAACTGTTTTTT. Protein sequence: CASSTSETGRIEKLFF. The chain joins TRBV19 to TRBJ1-4, with 7 positions matching TRBD1. The CDR3 loop spans 16 amino acids. The trim removed 4 bases at V and 7 bases at J, leaving 12 bases unmatched. Germline CDR1 reads LNHDA; CDR2 reads SQIVND (reference sequence).

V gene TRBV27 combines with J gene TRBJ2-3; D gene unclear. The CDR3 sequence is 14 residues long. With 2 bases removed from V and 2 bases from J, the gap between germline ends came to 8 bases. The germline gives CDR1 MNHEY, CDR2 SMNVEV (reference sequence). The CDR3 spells CASSLIDSTDTQYF. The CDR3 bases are TGTGCCAGCAGTTTAATCGACTCCACAGATACGCAGTATTTT.

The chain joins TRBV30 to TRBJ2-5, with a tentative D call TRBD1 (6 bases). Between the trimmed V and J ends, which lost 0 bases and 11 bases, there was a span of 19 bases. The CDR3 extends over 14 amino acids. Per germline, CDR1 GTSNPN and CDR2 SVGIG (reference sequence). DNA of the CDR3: TGTGCCTGGAGTGTAATTCGTCAGAGGGGGTCGCAGTACTTC. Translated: CAWSVIRQRGSQYF.

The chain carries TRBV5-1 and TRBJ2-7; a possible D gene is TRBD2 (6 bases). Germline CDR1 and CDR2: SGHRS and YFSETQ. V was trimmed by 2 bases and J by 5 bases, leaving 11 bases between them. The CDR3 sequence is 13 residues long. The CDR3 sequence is CASSFTPSDEQYF. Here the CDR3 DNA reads TGCGCCAGCAGCTTTACGCCTAGCGACGAGCAGTACTTC.

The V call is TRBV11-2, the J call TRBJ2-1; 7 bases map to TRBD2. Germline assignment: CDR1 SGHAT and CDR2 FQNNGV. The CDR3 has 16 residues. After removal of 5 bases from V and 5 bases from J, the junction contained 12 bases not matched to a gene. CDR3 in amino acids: CASSLLGRGRDNEQFF. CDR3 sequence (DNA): TGTGCCAGCAGCCTATTAGGGAGGGGCAGGGACAATGAGCAGTTCTTC.

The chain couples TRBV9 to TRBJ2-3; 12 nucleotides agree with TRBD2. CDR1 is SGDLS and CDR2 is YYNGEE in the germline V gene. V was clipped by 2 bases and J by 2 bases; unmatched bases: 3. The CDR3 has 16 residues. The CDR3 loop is CASSVGLAGFTDTQYF. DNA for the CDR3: TGTGCCAGCAGCGTCGGACTAGCGGGGTTCACAGATACGCAGTATTTT. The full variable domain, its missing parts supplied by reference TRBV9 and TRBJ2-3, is DSGVTQTPKHLITATGQRVTLRCSPRSGDLSVYWYQQSLDQGLQFLIQYYNGEERAKGNILERFSAQQFPDLHSELNLSSLELGDSALYFCASSVGLAGFTDTQYFGPGTRLTVL.

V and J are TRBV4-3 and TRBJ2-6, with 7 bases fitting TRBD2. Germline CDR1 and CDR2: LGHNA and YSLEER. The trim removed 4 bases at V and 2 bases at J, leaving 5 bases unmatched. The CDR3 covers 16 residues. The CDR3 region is CASSPNGGTGANVLTF. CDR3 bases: TGCGCCAGCAGCCCCAACGGGGGGACTGGGGCCAACGTCCTGACTTTC.

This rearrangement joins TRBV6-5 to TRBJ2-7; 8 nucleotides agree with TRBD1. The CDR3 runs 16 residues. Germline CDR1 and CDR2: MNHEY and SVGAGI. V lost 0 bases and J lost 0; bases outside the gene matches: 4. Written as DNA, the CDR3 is TGTGCCAGCAGTTACTCCACAGGGGGATCCTCCTACGAGCAGTACTTC. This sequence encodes CASSYSTGGSSYEQYF.

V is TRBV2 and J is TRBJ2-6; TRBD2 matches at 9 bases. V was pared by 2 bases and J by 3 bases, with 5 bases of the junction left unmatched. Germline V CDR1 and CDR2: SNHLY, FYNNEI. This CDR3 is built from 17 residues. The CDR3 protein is CASSERAGGLGANVLTF. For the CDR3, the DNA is TGTGCCAGCAGTGAACGGGCGGGGGGGCTTGGGGCCAACGTCCTGACTTTC. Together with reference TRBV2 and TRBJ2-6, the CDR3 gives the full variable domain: EPEVTQTPSHQVTQMGQEVILRCVPISNHLYFYWYRQILGQKVEFLVSFYNNEISEKSEIFDDQFSVERPDGSNFTLKIRSTKLEDSAMYFCASSERAGGLGANVLTFGAGSRLTVL.

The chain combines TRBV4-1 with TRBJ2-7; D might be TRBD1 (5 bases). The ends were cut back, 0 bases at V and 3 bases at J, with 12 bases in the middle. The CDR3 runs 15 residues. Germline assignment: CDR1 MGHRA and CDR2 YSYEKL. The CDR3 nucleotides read TGCGCCAGCAGCCAAGATCTTTCAGGGATCTACGAGCAGTACTTC. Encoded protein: CASSQDLSGIYEQYF.